This T cell receptor beta chain comes out of a study of blood T cell repertoires in COVID-19. Only in-frame clones appear in the TCRdb table, and some are missing; sequencing was by immunoSEQ multiplex PCR. The sample records around 230,000 clones, approximately 81% being singletons. The J segment lost 4 bases and the V segment lost 4 bases, leaving 7 bases of the junction unmatched. The CDR3 spans 16 residues. Germline V gene lookup returns CDR1 LGHDT and CDR2 YNNKEL (reference sequence). The chain combines TRBV3-1 (or the pseudogene TRBV3-2) with TRBJ2-3, with 11 bases matching TRBD2. Source material: peripheral blood. This sequence originates from a woman aged 80 or over with acute or convalescent COVID-19. CDR3: CASSPQLAGEADTQYF. The DNA of the CDR3 is TGTGCCAGCAGCCCTCAACTAGCGGGAGAGGCAGATACGCAGTATTTT.